One sample yielded the 31 T cell receptor beta chains listed below, sequenced in a study of blood T cell repertoires in COVID-19. Profiled with immunoSEQ multiplex PCR; TCRdb holds only in-frame clones, not every one. The table records 150,000 or so clones, 70% to 90% of them present only once. Sequences were obtained from PBMCs or T cells enriched from blood (not recorded which). These receptors originate from a woman between 45 and 65 years old who had recovered from COVID-19.

The chain couples TRBV5-6 to TRBJ2-3; TRBD2 agrees at 12 bases. The length of the CDR3 is 18 residues. Unmatched junction bases numbered 10, after V lost 0 bases and J lost 5 bases. Germline values: CDR1 SGHDT, CDR2 YYEEEE. CDR3 sequence (DNA): TGTGCCAGCAGCTTGGCCGGGCTAGCGGGGGGGCCGGGAGATACGCAGTATTTT. It yields the protein CASSLAGLAGGPGDTQYF. Filled out from reference TRBV5-6 and TRBJ2-3, the complete variable domain reads DAGVTQSPTHLIKTRGQQVTLRCSPKSGHDTVSWYQQALGQGPQFIFQYYEEEERQRGNFPDRFSGHQFPNYSSELNVNALLLGDSALYLCASSLAGLAGGPGDTQYFGPGTRLTVL.

The chain has TRBV4-2 and TRBJ2-5, with 14 bases fitting TRBD2. V shed 2 bases and J 7 bases; nucleotides not matched to a gene: 9. The CDR3 is 17 amino acids. The V gene's germline CDR1 is LGHNA and CDR2 YNFKEQ. The CDR3 nucleotides are TGTGCCAGCAGCCAAACCCGACTAGCGGGGGGGCCGGGGACCCAGTACTTC. Protein: CASSQTRLAGGPGTQYF.

This clone was recorded once. The rearrangement joins TRBV18 to TRBJ1-2, with unresolved D. The CDR3 loop spans 16 amino acids. V was shortened by 0 bases and J by 8 bases, with 19 bases between the two germline ends. CDR1 is KGHSH and CDR2 is LQKENI in the germline V gene. CDR3: CASSPPRVHPSGGYTF. The CDR3 DNA is TGTGCCAGCTCACCACCGCGGGTCCATCCATCCGGGGGCTACACCTTC.

This chain uses TRBV3-1 (or the pseudogene TRBV3-2) with TRBJ1-4; possibly TRBD1 for D (5 bases). This CDR3 has 16 amino acids. Trimming left V 4 bases short and J 0 bases short, with 12 bases between. Germline lookup yields CDR1 LGHDT and CDR2 YNNKEL (reference sequence). The CDR3 bases are TGTGCCAGCAGCCGTCGACAGACTGCAACTAATGAAAAACTGTTTTTT. Amino acid sequence: CASSRRQTATNEKLFF.

As DNA, the CDR3 is TGCGCCAGCAGCTTCCCCGGGACAGGGATCGGCTACACCTTC. It is translated as CASSFPGTGIGYTF. The rearrangement uses TRBV5-1 and TRBJ1-2; 9 bases fit TRBD1. The CDR3 consists of 14 residues. V trimming: 2 bases; J trimming: 8 bases; junction bases outside the gene matches: 7. Germline V gives CDR1 SGHRS, CDR2 YFSETQ.

The rearrangement joins TRBV7-8 to TRBJ2-5; D might be TRBD1 (5 bases). The CDR3 has 14 amino acids. CDR1 and CDR2 (germline): SGHVS, FQNEAQ. The V end was cut by 3 bases, the J end by 1 base, with 9 bases between. The CDR3 DNA reads as TGTGCCAGCAGCTTCAGGGCCCCCCAAGAGACCCAGTACTTC. Translated, it gives CASSFRAPQETQYF.

The chain recombines TRBV6-2 or TRBV6-3 with TRBJ2-2; tentative D call: TRBD1 (5 bases). This CDR3 contains 16 residues. Trimming stripped 6 bases from V and 6 bases from J, with 20 bases between. Germline V gene data show CDR1 as MNHEY and CDR2 as SVGEGT. CDR3: CASSLAGQGFAGELFF. The CDR3, as DNA: TGTGCCAGCAGCCTCGCAGGGCAGGGTTTTGCCGGGGAGCTGTTTTTT.

The V gene is TRBV27, the J gene TRBJ2-5; D ambiguous. CDR3 length: 16 residues. Germline lookup yields CDR1 MNHEY and CDR2 SMNVEV (reference sequence). Trimming took off 4 bases at V and 0 bases at J, with 15 bases between the two ends. The CDR3 DNA reads TGTGCCAGCAGTTCTGTAGGTTGGAGACACCAAGAGACCCAGTACTTC. Translated: CASSSVGWRHQETQYF.

The chain uses TRBV2 and TRBJ2-7; a weak D match, TRBD2 (6 bases). V lost 6 bases and J lost 2, with 14 bases in between. The CDR3 spans 14 residues. The germline gives CDR1 SNHLY, CDR2 FYNNEI. CDR3 protein: CASSPGGRPYEQYF. In DNA, the CDR3 is TGTGCCAGCAGCCCCGGAGGGAGGCCCTACGAGCAGTACTTC.

The rearrangement uses TRBV9 and TRBJ2-7, with D tentatively TRBD2 (5 bases). Trimming pared 1 base from V and 7 bases from J, leaving 12 bases between. The CDR3 runs 13 residues. Per germline, CDR1 SGDLS and CDR2 YYNGEE. The CDR3 region has the DNA TGTGCCAGCAGCGTAATAAGTCGGGGAGAGCAGTACTTC. Translating it yields CASSVISRGEQYF.

This chain links TRBV2 with TRBJ1-5; weak D call: TRBD1 (5 bases). The V gene lost 4 bases and the J gene lost 7 bases, with 11 bases spanning the gap. The V gene's germline CDR1 is SNHLY and CDR2 FYNNEI. The CDR3 is made up of 13 amino acids. CDR3 amino acids: CASSVTGVQPQHF. In DNA form, the CDR3 reads TGTGCCAGCAGTGTAACGGGGGTCCAGCCCCAGCATTTT. The complete variable domain, with remaining parts taken from reference TRBV2 and TRBJ1-5, reads EPEVTQTPSHQVTQMGQEVILRCVPISNHLYFYWYRQILGQKVEFLVSFYNNEISEKSEIFDDQFSVERPDGSNFTLKIRSTKLEDSAMYFCASSVTGVQPQHFGDGTRLSIL.

This clone is a singleton in its sample. The rearrangement uses TRBV5-5 and TRBJ2-1; 11 nucleotides agree with TRBD2. CDR1 and CDR2 (germline): SGHKS, YYEKEE (reference sequence). The V segment lost 7 bases and the J segment 0 bases; nucleotides outside the gene matches: 3. This CDR3 is 15 amino acids long. The CDR3 region is CASGLAGGSYNEQFF. The CDR3 DNA reads as TGTGCCAGCGGCCTAGCGGGGGGCTCCTACAATGAGCAGTTCTTC.

V and J are TRBV7-2 and TRBJ1-5; D is uncertain. CDR1 is SGHTA, CDR2 FQGNSA, per germline. This CDR3 is built from 15 residues. V was trimmed by 4 bases and J by 3 bases, leaving 13 bases between them. The DNA for the CDR3 is TGTGCCAGCAGCTCCTCGGGGAGACCCAATCAGCCCCAGCATTTT. This translates into CASSSSGRPNQPQHF.

The CDR3 sequence is CASSKQGFNSPLHF. The CDR3 coding sequence is TGTGCCAGCAGTAAACAGGGGTTTAATTCACCCCTCCACTTT. The chain employs TRBV6-5 and TRBJ1-6; 7 bases map to TRBD1. The CDR3 has 14 residues. Unmatched junction bases numbered 4, after V lost 5 bases and J lost 6 bases. The germline CDR1 and CDR2 sequences are MNHEY and SVGAGI.

CDR3 nucleotides: TGTGCCAGCAGCTTGGGTCTCGGTGACAGGGTCACTGAAGCTTTCTTT. Translated: CASSLGLGDRVTEAFF. The J gene is TRBJ1-1, the V gene TRBV5-4; 7 bases fit TRBD1. V was pared by 0 bases and J by 4 bases, with 9 bases of the junction left unmatched. This CDR3 is 16 amino acids long. The germline V gene has CDR1 SGHNT and CDR2 YYREEE (reference sequence).

The chain is built from TRBV5-6 and TRBJ2-7; the D gene is possibly TRBD2 (6 bases). Germline V lookup: CDR1 SGHDT, CDR2 YYEEEE. V was trimmed by 4 bases and J by 3 bases, leaving 11 bases between them. This CDR3 has 13 residues. CDR3 bases: TGTGCCAGCAGCCGGGGGTACGACTACGAGCAGTACTTC. It encodes CASSRGYDYEQYF. The whole variable domain, filled in from reference TRBV5-6 and TRBJ2-7, reads DAGVTQSPTHLIKTRGQQVTLRCSPKSGHDTVSWYQQALGQGPQFIFQYYEEEERQRGNFPDRFSGHQFPNYSSELNVNALLLGDSALYLCASSRGYDYEQYFGPGTRLTVT.

The chain is built from TRBV5-4 and TRBJ1-1, with unresolved D. Germline CDR1 is SGHNT and CDR2 is YYREEE (reference sequence). V lost 1 base and J lost 1, with 5 bases in between. The CDR3 runs 13 residues. CDR3 coding DNA: TGTGCCAGCAGCTTGCAAGCGAACACTGAAGCTTTCTTT. Protein sequence: CASSLQANTEAFF.

V gene TRBV18 combines with J gene TRBJ2-2; 11 bases agree with TRBD2. There are 18 residues in the CDR3. The V gene's germline CDR1 is KGHSH and CDR2 LQKENI. Trimming cost V 3 bases and J 2 bases; bases outside gene matches: 8. CDR3 DNA sequence: TGTGCCAGCTCACCGTCAATGACTAGCGGGGTTAACACCGGGGAGCTGTTTTTT. It translates to CASSPSMTSGVNTGELFF. The full variable domain, its missing parts supplied by reference TRBV18 and TRBJ2-2, is NAGVMQNPRHLVRRRGQEARLRCSPMKGHSHVYWYRQLPEEGLKFMVYLQKENIIDESGMPKERFSAEFPKEGPSILRIQQVVRGDSAAYFCASSPSMTSGVNTGELFFGEGSRLTVL.

This clone is a singleton in its sample. This chain links TRBV18 with TRBJ1-6; TRBD1 is a possible D gene (6 bases). Trimming cost V 4 bases and J 9 bases, with 16 bases left between them. This CDR3 has 15 residues. Germline lookup yields CDR1 KGHSH and CDR2 LQKENI. The CDR3 protein is CASSLDQIGGSPLHF. The DNA for the CDR3 is TGTGCCAGCTCACTCGATCAAATAGGGGGTTCACCCCTCCACTTT.

The chain uses TRBV24-1 and TRBJ2-5; a weak D match, TRBD2 (5 bases). Trimming removed 3 bases from V and 2 bases from J, with 12 bases in between. Germline CDR1 reads KGHDR; CDR2 reads SFDVKD. The CDR3 covers 15 residues. Written as DNA, the CDR3 is TGTGCCACCAGTGATCCGAGGGCCCCACAAGAGACCCAGTACTTC. This translates into CATSDPRAPQETQYF.

The chain employs TRBV7-3 and TRBJ2-5, with 7 nucleotides matching TRBD2. The junction had 1 base not matched to a gene; V was cut back by 2 bases and J by 1 base. Germline V gene lookup returns CDR1 SGHTA and CDR2 FQGTGA. The CDR3 totals 14 residues. The CDR3 DNA follows: TGTGCCAGCAGCTTAGCGGGAGCCCAAGAGACCCAGTACTTC. It yields the protein CASSLAGAQETQYF.

The chain has TRBV19 and TRBJ2-4; D is undetermined. Germline CDR1 and CDR2: LNHDA and SQIVND (reference sequence). V lost 4 bases and J lost 2, with 12 bases in between. The CDR3 has 15 residues. CDR3 amino acids: CASSSTEFPKNIQYF. In DNA form, the CDR3 reads TGTGCCAGTAGTAGTACGGAGTTTCCCAAAAACATTCAGTACTTC.

In its sample, this clone was seen once. This chain uses TRBV19 with TRBJ2-3, with 11 bases fitting TRBD2. With 6 bases clipped from V and 4 bases from J, the junction kept 6 bases outside the gene matches. This CDR3 has 15 amino acids. Per the germline V gene, CDR1 is LNHDA and CDR2 is SQIVND (reference sequence). The CDR3 DNA sequence: TGTGCCAGTAGACTTAGCGGGAGGGGGGCAGATACGCAGTATTTT. Its protein is CASRLSGRGADTQYF. The variable domain in full, with the rest retrieved from reference TRBV19 and TRBJ2-3, is DGGITQSPKYLFRKEGQNVTLSCEQNLNHDAMYWYRQDPGQGLRLIYYSQIVNDFQKGDIAEGYSVSREKKESFPLTVTSAQKNPTAFYLCASRLSGRGADTQYFGPGTRLTVL.

The rearrangement joins TRBV4-3 to TRBJ2-7; 11 bases fit TRBD1. With 0 bases clipped from V and 4 bases from J, the junction kept 2 bases outside the gene matches. The length of the CDR3 is 15 residues. Looked up from germline, CDR1 is LGHNA and CDR2 is YSLEER. CDR3: CASSQEGTGGYEQYF. Written as DNA, the CDR3 is TGCGCCAGCAGCCAAGAGGGGACAGGGGGTTACGAGCAGTACTTC.

The genes are TRBV6-2 or TRBV6-3 and TRBJ2-3; D perhaps matches TRBD1 (6 bases). Between the trimmed V and J ends, which lost 1 base and 4 bases, there was a span of 9 bases. Germline V gene lookup returns CDR1 MNHEY and CDR2 SVGEGT. The CDR3 has 14 residues. The DNA for the CDR3 is TGTGCCAGCAGTTACTACTGGACAGCAGATACGCAGTATTTT. Its protein product is CASSYYWTADTQYF.

V and J are TRBV7-3 and TRBJ1-2; D gene uncertain. V lost 1 base, J lost 6 bases, and 9 bases lay in between. The length of the CDR3 is 13 residues. CDR1 is SGHTA and CDR2 is FQGTGA in the germline V gene. The CDR3 nucleotides are TGTGCCAGCAGCTTAATGGGGAGGGATGGCTACACCTTC. Its translation: CASSLMGRDGYTF.

CDR3 sequence: CASSYTGNTIYF. The CDR3 DNA sequence: TGTGCCAGCAGTTATACTGGAAACACCATATATTTT. The chain couples TRBV6-2 or TRBV6-3 to TRBJ1-3; D gene ambiguous. The V gene's germline CDR1 is MNHEY and CDR2 SVGEGT. Trimming took 3 bases from V and 2 from J, leaving 2 bases between them. The CDR3 is made up of 12 amino acids.

The chain recombines TRBV2 with TRBJ1-1, with 7 bases matching TRBD1. CDR1 is SNHLY and CDR2 is FYNNEI in the germline V gene. The CDR3 sequence is 13 residues long. Trimming at V came to 4 bases and at J to 4 bases, leaving 3 bases not matched to a gene. CDR3 bases: TGTGCCAGCAGTGGACAGGGCGGCACTGAAGCTTTCTTT. Amino acids: CASSGQGGTEAFF.

The chain joins TRBV25-1 to TRBJ1-2; maybe TRBD1 (6 bases). The germline V gene has CDR1 MGHDK and CDR2 SYGVNS. The CDR3 spans 14 residues. V was trimmed by 6 bases and J by 4 bases, leaving 15 bases between them. The CDR3 loop is CASRMEKGGYGYTF. CDR3 nucleotide sequence: TGTGCCAGCAGGATGGAGAAAGGGGGCTATGGCTACACCTTC.

The chain is built from TRBV4-1 and TRBJ2-3; no firm D call. CDR1 MGHRA and CDR2 YSYEKL come from the germline V gene. The CDR3 spans 15 residues. Trimming left V 1 base short and J 6 bases short, with 14 bases between. The CDR3 DNA follows: TGCGCCAGCAGCCAAGGGGCCCCCCCGGTCGATACGCAGTATTTT. This codes for CASSQGAPPVDTQYF.

This rearrangement joins TRBV12-3 or TRBV12-4 to TRBJ1-1; 7 bases agree with TRBD1. The length of the CDR3 is 13 residues. J gave up 7 bases and V 6 bases, and 8 bases lay outside the gene matches. In DNA form, the CDR3 reads TGTGCCAGCAGATCGGACAGGTCGGTTGAAGCTTTCTTT. This translates into CASRSDRSVEAFF.